This TCR beta chain originates from a study of blood T cell repertoires in COVID-19. Study overall: The United States, Italy and Spain were the sources of the acute and convalescent COVID-19 samples.

Only in-frame clones appear in the TCRdb table, and some are missing; sequencing was by immunoSEQ multiplex PCR. Of around 45,000 clones detected, nearly 70% appear once; the ten largest clones hold 6.2%. In germline, CDR1 is SGHNT, CDR2 YYREEE (reference sequence). The V end lost 4 bases, the J end lost 0 bases, and 11 bases lay between the germline ends. This CDR3 spans 16 amino acids. Sequenced input: peripheral blood. V gene TRBV5-4 combines with J gene TRBJ2-6; D is possibly TRBD2 (6 bases). The TCR comes from an elderly man with acute or convalescent COVID-19. DNA for the CDR3: TGTGCCAGCAGCCCGGACGGGGGCTCTGGGGCCAACGTCCTGACTTTC. It is translated as CASSPDGGSGANVLTF.